The 23 T cell receptor beta chains listed next were all sequenced from one sample in a study of identical twins. TCRdb re-derived calls from the 5' RACE reads in MiXCR, one entry per CDR3 protein. The sample yields 750,000 to 950,000 distinct CDR3 sequences, about 12% seen once. This sample was also put to use in a study of yellow fever vaccine responses in identical twins.

The sequenced sample consisted of PBMCs. Every receptor here comes from a woman aged 18-29 years in good health.

This clonotype was counted many times. This chain joins TRBV7-9 and TRBJ2-7; the D gene could be TRBD1 or TRBD2 (5 bases each). The V end was cut by 2 bases, the J end by 7 bases, with 12 bases between. The CDR3 spans 13 residues. Germline CDR1 reads SEHNR; CDR2 reads FQNEAQ (reference sequence). The CDR3 loop is CASSLSWGMEQYF. The CDR3 nucleotides are TGTGCCAGCAGCTTATCGTGGGGGATGGAGCAGTACTTC.

This clonotype turned up a few times. V is TRBV7-9 and J is TRBJ1-1; D gene ambiguous. Trimming shortened V by 1 base and J by 2 bases, and 8 bases separated the two germline ends. This CDR3 contains 14 residues. CDR1 and CDR2 from the germline V gene are SEHNR and FQNEAQ (reference sequence). CDR3 bases: TGTGCCAGCAGCTTAGATCCGGGCAACACTGAAGCTTTCTTT. This codes for CASSLDPGNTEAFF.

This chain uses TRBV7-2 with TRBJ2-3, with 8 bases matching TRBD2. This CDR3 comprises 18 residues. The ends lost 2 bases at V and 0 bases at J; junction bases unmatched: 10. Germline values: CDR1 SGHTA, CDR2 FQGNSA. CDR3 loop: CASSLRGGSPLSTDTQYF. As DNA, the CDR3 is TGTGCCAGCAGCTTACGCGGGGGGTCGCCCCTTAGCACAGATACGCAGTATTTT.

The V and J genes are TRBV7-9 and TRBJ2-3; D unresolved. Germline V gives CDR1 SEHNR, CDR2 FQNEAQ (reference sequence). This CDR3 spans 14 amino acids. V dropped 1 base and J dropped 4 bases, with 9 bases sitting between them. In DNA form, the CDR3 reads TGTGCCAGCAGCTTAGTTGCTGGGTCAGATACGCAGTATTTT. Translating gives CASSLVAGSDTQYF.

The rearrangement links TRBV7-2 to TRBJ2-7; 10 bases match TRBD2. V lost 2 bases, J lost 1 base, and 8 bases stayed unmatched. CDR1 SGHTA and CDR2 FQGNSA come from the germline V gene. The CDR3 is made up of 17 amino acids. CDR3 residues: CASSLRPSGSLSYEQYF. The CDR3 bases are TGTGCCAGCAGCTTACGCCCTAGCGGGAGTCTATCCTACGAGCAGTACTTC.

This chain links TRBV12-3 or TRBV12-4 with TRBJ2-7; no firm D call. V was cut by 1 base and J by 6 bases, with 7 bases left in between. CDR3 size: 12 residues. This chain's CDR3 is CASSLDFSEQYV. CDR3 coding DNA: TGTGCCAGCAGTTTAGACTTCTCCGAGCAGTACGTC.

V and J are TRBV25-1 and TRBJ2-1, with D perhaps TRBD1 (6 bases). The CDR3 consists of 12 residues. Between the trimmed V and J ends, which lost 8 bases and 12 bases, there was a span of 17 bases. Germline V gives CDR1 MGHDK, CDR2 SYGVNS. CDR3 nucleotides: TGTGCCAGCCCCAAACCCGACAGGCTGCAGTTCTTC. Protein product: CASPKPDRLQFF.

The rearrangement uses TRBV7-3 and TRBJ2-1; 12 nucleotides align to TRBD2. V trimming: 5 bases; J trimming: 6 bases; junction bases outside the gene matches: 8. The CDR3 is 16 amino acids. Germline lookup yields CDR1 SGHTA and CDR2 FQGTGA. CDR3 DNA: TGTGCCAGCAGCGGATCTAGCGGGGGGGGTTCCAATGAGCAGTTCTTC. It is translated as CASSGSSGGGSNEQFF.

This chain joins TRBV27 and TRBJ1-5; D is unresolved. Germline V gene data show CDR1 as MNHEY and CDR2 as SMNVEV (reference sequence). Trimming took 6 bases from V and 9 from J, leaving 12 bases between them. The CDR3 is 12 amino acids. In nucleotides, the CDR3 is TGTGCCAGCAGCCCATCGCCTGGGCCCCAGCATTTT. Translated, it gives CASSPSPGPQHF.

The genes are TRBV20-1 and TRBJ1-6; TRBD1 matches at 9 bases. V trimming: 0 bases; J trimming: 10 bases; junction bases outside the gene matches: 7. The CDR3 spans 15 residues. CDR1 and CDR2 from the germline V gene are DFQATT and SNEGSKA (reference sequence). Here the CDR3 DNA reads TGCAGTGCTAGAGATGCCGGGACAGGGTCGTCACCCCTCCACTTT. Its protein product is CSARDAGTGSSPLHF.

CDR3 nucleotides: TGTGCCAGCTCATCAACGACAGGGAGTGGTTACAATGAGCAGTTCTTC. This codes for CASSSTTGSGYNEQFF. The rearrangement uses TRBV18 and TRBJ2-1; the match to TRBD1 covers 7 bases. The CDR3 runs to 16 residues. Germline-derived CDR1 and CDR2 are KGHSH and LQKENI. The V and J ends lost 5 bases and 4 bases, in that order; junction bases with no gene match: 11.

The sample holds a few counts of this clonotype. V gene TRBV20-1 combines with J gene TRBJ2-4, with 8 bases matching TRBD2. With 5 bases clipped from V and 5 bases from J, the junction kept 8 bases outside the gene matches. Germline-derived CDR1 and CDR2 are DFQATT and SNEGSKA (reference sequence). The CDR3 is 14 amino acids. CDR3 bases: TGCAGTGCTCTCAGATCAGCGGGGGAAAACATTCAGTACTTC. Translated: CSALRSAGENIQYF.

This clonotype has only a few counts. V and J are TRBV20-1 and TRBJ2-7; 8 bases fit TRBD2. The ends lost 5 bases at V and 2 bases at J; junction bases unmatched: 8. The CDR3 is 14 amino acids. In germline, CDR1 is DFQATT, CDR2 SNEGSKA (reference sequence). The CDR3 nucleotides are TGCAGTGCTTCCCGGGAGGGGAGGCCCTACGAGCAGTACGTC. It codes for CSASREGRPYEQYV.

On this clonotype: A much larger clone differs by one base, so this may be a read error. The chain combines TRBV20-1 with TRBJ2-7, with 9 positions matching TRBD1. The germline V gene has CDR1 DFQATT and CDR2 SNEGSKA (reference sequence). The CDR3 consists of 16 residues. The CDR3 coding sequence is TGCTGTGCTAGAGTAGCGCGAGGGGGGACAGGGAGAGAGCAGTACTTC. Translating gives CCARVARGGTGREQYF.

The CDR3 DNA reads as TGCGCCAGCGCTGGTCAGGGAAGCACAGATACGCAGTATTTT. Encoded protein: CASAGQGSTDTQYF. The chain links TRBV5-1 to TRBJ2-3; a weak D match, TRBD1 (5 bases). Germline V gene sequence: CDR1 SGHRS, CDR2 YFSETQ. Trimming took off 7 bases at V and 0 bases at J, with 12 bases between the two ends. The CDR3 is made up of 14 amino acids.

V usage is TRBV11-1 and J usage is TRBJ2-1; D possibly matches TRBD1 or TRBD2 (5 bases each). This CDR3 comprises 15 residues. The ends were cut back, 2 bases at V and 4 bases at J, with 12 bases in the middle. The germline V gene encodes CDR1 SGHAT and CDR2 FQDESV (reference sequence). The CDR3 sequence is CASSLMRGGYNEQFF. For the CDR3, the DNA is TGTGCCAGCAGCTTAATGAGGGGCGGGTACAATGAGCAGTTCTTC.

The chain recombines TRBV6-5 with TRBJ2-5, with a possible D match to TRBD2 (6 bases). V was cut by 4 bases and J by 4 bases, with 19 bases left in between. CDR3 length: 16 residues. Germline CDR1 MNHEY, CDR2 SVGAGI. CDR3: CASSFGGARSGETQYF. CDR3 bases: TGTGCCAGCAGTTTTGGAGGGGCGCGATCCGGAGAGACCCAGTACTTC.

The chain combines TRBV20-1 with TRBJ2-1, with 11 nucleotides matching TRBD2. The V and J ends lost 4 bases and 8 bases, in that order; junction bases with no gene match: 7. Germline CDR1 is DFQATT and CDR2 is SNEGSKA (reference sequence). The CDR3 covers 14 residues. CDR3 amino acids: CSATASGGLDEQFF. The CDR3 coding sequence is TGCAGTGCTACGGCTAGCGGGGGGTTGGATGAGCAGTTCTTC.

The rearrangement uses TRBV9 and TRBJ2-7, with 8 bases aligning to TRBD2. Trimming at V came to 0 bases and at J to 4 bases, leaving 9 bases not matched to a gene. Germline CDR1 reads SGDLS; CDR2 reads YYNGEE. The CDR3 consists of 16 residues. CDR3 nucleotide sequence: TGTGCCAGCAGCGTAGAAGCGGGAGAGTGGGGTTACGAGCAGTACTTC. This sequence encodes CASSVEAGEWGYEQYF.

The V call is TRBV5-6, the J call TRBJ2-1; D ambiguous. The germline gives CDR1 SGHDT, CDR2 YYEEEE. The CDR3 is 15 residues long. V shed 6 bases and J shed 3 bases, with 16 bases lying between them. CDR3 sequence (DNA): TGTGCCAGCACCCCAAATGAGGCGAGCTACAATGAGCAGTTCTTC. This encodes CASTPNEASYNEQFF.

The sample holds many counts of this clonotype. The rearrangement uses TRBV28 and TRBJ1-5; 7 nucleotides line up with TRBD1. V lost 6 bases, J lost 6 bases, and 11 bases stayed unmatched. The V gene's germline CDR1 is MDHEN and CDR2 SYDVKM. The CDR3 runs to 15 residues. The CDR3 is CASRSGTAQGQPQHF. The CDR3 DNA sequence: TGTGCCAGCAGAAGCGGGACAGCCCAGGGTCAGCCCCAGCATTTT. Filled out from reference TRBV28 and TRBJ1-5, the complete variable domain reads DVKVTQSSRYLVKRTGEKVFLECVQDMDHENMFWYRQDPGLGLRLIYFSYDVKMKEKGDIPEGYSVSREKKERFSLILESASTNQTSMYLCASRSGTAQGQPQHFGDGTRLSIL.

The chain joins TRBV5-5 to TRBJ1-2, with a possible D match to TRBD1 (6 bases). Looked up from germline, CDR1 is SGHKS and CDR2 is YYEKEE (reference sequence). The CDR3 contains 11 residues. V lost 6 bases and J 5 bases, leaving 8 bases between the germline ends. CDR3 sequence reads: CASNREYGYTF. CDR3 sequence (DNA): TGTGCCAGCAACAGGGAATATGGCTACACCTTC. Filled out from reference TRBV5-5 and TRBJ1-2, the complete variable domain reads DAGVTQSPTHLIKTRGQQVTLRCSPISGHKSVSWYQQVLGQGPQFIFQYYEKEERGRGNFPDRFSARQFPNYSSELNVNALLLGDSALYLCASNREYGYTFGSGTRLTVV.

The chain couples TRBV9 to TRBJ2-4; D gene ambiguous. Germline lookup yields CDR1 SGDLS and CDR2 YYNGEE. This CDR3 region has 13 residues. Trimming left V 0 bases short and J 5 bases short, with 6 bases between. CDR3 sequence reads: CASSVGLENIQYF. The CDR3 nucleotides read TGTGCCAGCAGCGTAGGATTGGAAAACATTCAGTACTTC. The variable domain in full, with the rest retrieved from reference TRBV9 and TRBJ2-4, is DSGVTQTPKHLITATGQRVTLRCSPRSGDLSVYWYQQSLDQGLQFLIQYYNGEERAKGNILERFSAQQFPDLHSELNLSSLELGDSALYFCASSVGLENIQYFGAGTRLSVL.